These 10 T cell receptor beta chains were all obtained from the same sample, sequenced in a study of shared clonotypes between healthy human individuals. The data were produced by immunoSEQ multiplex PCR, yet TCRdb's version contains in-frame clones alone and is incomplete. The sample shows some 2,100,000 clones, 95% of them seen only once. Sample: naive CD4+ T cells sorted from blood. Subset of the sample: CD45RA+ positively selected. The source of these receptors is a man aged 18 to 29 in good health.

The rearrangement uses TRBV6-1 and TRBJ2-3; 15 nucleotides match TRBD2. CDR1 is MNHNS and CDR2 is SASEGT in the germline V gene. V dropped 9 bases and J dropped 14; count of bases not matched to a gene: 15. This CDR3 is built from 15 residues. The CDR3 nucleotides are TGTGCCAGTGGTTCTGCCGGGACTAGCGGGGGGAGGCTGTATTTT. Its protein product is CASGSAGTSGGRLYF.

The rearrangement joins TRBV5-1 to TRBJ2-3; TRBD2 aligns across 12 bases. The V gene end was trimmed by 4 bases and the J gene end by 2 bases; junction bases not matched to a gene: 2. The CDR3 loop spans 15 amino acids. Germline V gene sequence: CDR1 SGHRS, CDR2 YFSETQ. The CDR3 spells CASSLAGGYTDTQYF. The DNA of the CDR3 is TGCGCCAGCAGCCTAGCGGGAGGGTACACAGATACGCAGTATTTT.

The CDR3 loop reads CASRDGQGVEKLFF. The CDR3 DNA is TGTGCCAGCAGGGATGGACAGGGGGTTGAAAAACTGTTTTTT. This chain joins TRBV2 and TRBJ1-4, with 10 positions matching TRBD1. V trimming: 6 bases; J trimming: 7 bases; junction bases outside the gene matches: 5. CDR3 length equals 14 residues. Germline-derived CDR1 and CDR2 are SNHLY and FYNNEI.

The rearrangement uses TRBV7-8 and TRBJ2-1; a possible D gene is TRBD1 (5 bases). The CDR3 totals 11 residues. Germline loops: CDR1 SGHVS, CDR2 FQNEAQ. With 2 bases removed from V and 9 bases from J, the gap between germline ends came to 5 bases. CDR3: CASSLRGEQFF. In DNA form, the CDR3 reads TGTGCCAGCAGCTTAAGGGGTGAGCAGTTCTTC.

The V call is TRBV28, the J call TRBJ2-7; D might be TRBD1 or TRBD2, each matching 5 bases. Germline assignment: CDR1 MDHEN and CDR2 SYDVKM. The CDR3 extends over 13 amino acids. The V end lost 2 bases, the J end lost 5 bases, and 10 bases lay between the germline ends. CDR3 protein: CASSLPGTHEQYF. For the CDR3, the DNA is TGTGCCAGCAGTTTACCAGGGACCCACGAGCAGTACTTC.

This chain uses TRBV28 with TRBJ2-3; TRBD2 is a possible D gene (6 bases). In germline, CDR1 is MDHEN, CDR2 SYDVKM. V lost 4 bases to trimming and J lost 2 bases, with 19 bases between them. The CDR3 contains 17 residues. This CDR3 is CASSSPPGGLNTDTQYF. The DNA of the CDR3 is TGTGCCAGCAGTTCCCCCCCAGGCGGACTAAACACAGATACGCAGTATTTT.

The CDR3 coding sequence is TGTGCCAGCAGTGAATACGGCAGGGGGAGCGGCTACACCTTC. Residues: CASSEYGRGSGYTF. The chain joins TRBV6-1 to TRBJ1-2; 7 bases line up with TRBD1. J was trimmed by 8 bases and V by 2 bases; bases with no gene match: 8. CDR3 length equals 14 residues. Germline values: CDR1 MNHNS, CDR2 SASEGT.

This chain connects TRBV4-1 to TRBJ2-4; 11 positions match TRBD1. This CDR3 spans 17 amino acids. CDR1 and CDR2 from the germline V gene are MGHRA and YSYEKL. Trimming at V came to 5 bases and at J to 3 bases, leaving 9 bases not matched to a gene. In DNA form, the CDR3 reads TGCGCCAGCAGCGTGGACAGGGGGCGAACAGGCAAAAACATTCAGTACTTC. Protein sequence: CASSVDRGRTGKNIQYF.

The V and J genes are TRBV29-1 and TRBJ2-5; TRBD1 or TRBD2 may be the D gene (5 bases each). This CDR3 comprises 13 residues. The germline V and J ends were trimmed by 1 base and 2 bases, with 8 bases remaining between them. CDR1 and CDR2 from the germline V gene are SQVTM and ANQGSEA. The CDR3 loop reads CSVEGDVQETQYF. DNA for the CDR3: TGCAGCGTTGAAGGGGACGTTCAAGAGACCCAGTACTTC.

The gene calls are TRBV7-9 and TRBJ1-4, with a tentative D call TRBD1 (5 bases). The CDR3 sequence is 14 residues long. From germline, CDR1 is SEHNR and CDR2 FQNEAQ (reference sequence). The V and J ends lost 5 bases and 6 bases respectively, with 13 bases between them. CDR3 DNA: TGTGCCAGCAGCACCAGGGTTGGCGATGAAAAACTGTTTTTT. This translates into CASSTRVGDEKLFF.